The 10 T cell receptor beta chains below were found in one sample sequenced in a study of blood T cell repertoires in COVID-19. Measured with immunoSEQ multiplex PCR; TCRdb has only the in-frame clones, and not every one. Among approximately 150,000 clones, approximately 90% were seen once, and the ten largest hold over 2%. The sequenced sample was peripheral blood. The receptors were gathered from a man aged 50 or older who had recovered from COVID-19.

V gene TRBV11-2 combines with J gene TRBJ2-5; perhaps TRBD2 as D (5 bases). Germline V gives CDR1 SGHAT, CDR2 FQNNGV. This CDR3 region has 15 residues. Trimming pared 8 bases from V and 4 bases from J, leaving 20 bases between. CDR3 amino acids: CASRPLAGRGETQYF. Here the CDR3 DNA reads TGTGCCAGCCGACCCCTAGCTGGTCGGGGAGAGACCCAGTACTTC.

The chain couples TRBV6-5 to TRBJ2-3; 12 positions match TRBD2. V lost 2 bases and J lost 6; bases outside the gene matches: 3. The CDR3 sequence is 15 residues long. Germline V gives CDR1 MNHEY, CDR2 SVGAGI. The CDR3 loop reads CASSYRGLAGDTQYF. The DNA of the CDR3 is TGTGCCAGCAGTTACCGCGGACTAGCGGGGGATACGCAGTATTTT.

The CDR3 region is CASSPLAGGRTDTQYF. CDR3 nucleotide sequence: TGTGCCAGCAGCCCCTTGGCGGGAGGGCGCACAGATACGCAGTATTTT. The V gene is TRBV11-2, the J gene TRBJ2-3; TRBD2 aligns across 9 bases. Germline CDR1 and CDR2: SGHAT and FQNNGV. Trimming removed 5 bases from V and 1 base from J; junction bases left unmatched: 7. The CDR3 contains 16 residues.

This rearrangement joins TRBV19 to TRBJ2-2; D not resolved. V lost 0 bases, J lost 6 bases, and 8 bases lay in between. Germline CDR1 reads LNHDA; CDR2 reads SQIVND (reference sequence). This CDR3 contains 14 residues. CDR3 amino acids: CASSIDTPSGELFF. The CDR3 DNA follows: TGTGCCAGTAGTATAGATACTCCCTCCGGGGAGCTGTTTTTT. The full variable domain, rest sourced from reference TRBV19 and TRBJ2-2, is DGGITQSPKYLFRKEGQNVTLSCEQNLNHDAMYWYRQDPGQGLRLIYYSQIVNDFQKGDIAEGYSVSREKKESFPLTVTSAQKNPTAFYLCASSIDTPSGELFFGEGSRLTVL.

This CDR3 reads CASSKNGTSGRLDTQYF. CDR3 nucleotides: TGTGCCAGCAGCAAAAATGGGACTAGCGGGAGGCTTGATACGCAGTATTTT. The chain links TRBV21-1 to TRBJ2-3; the table's D call of TRBD2 was not tested on the DNA. TRBV21-1 is a listed pseudogene. The CDR3 length is 17 residues.

The chain combines TRBV5-1 with TRBJ2-3; weak D call: TRBD2 (6 bases). The germline gives CDR1 SGHRS, CDR2 YFSETQ. The CDR3 length is 15 residues. V was cut by 3 bases and J by 0 bases, with 11 bases left in between. CDR3 sequence reads: CASSWSGLSTDTQYF. DNA of the CDR3: TGCGCCAGCAGCTGGAGCGGGCTGAGCACAGATACGCAGTATTTT. The full variable domain, with the rest looked up from reference TRBV5-1 and TRBJ2-3, is KAGVTQTPRYLIKTRGQQVTLSCSPISGHRSVSWYQQTPGQGLQFLFEYFSETQRNKGNFPGRFSGRQFSNSRSEMNVSTLELGDSALYLCASSWSGLSTDTQYFGPGTRLTVL.

The chain couples TRBV28 to TRBJ2-2; a weak D match, TRBD2 (7 bases). The V gene's germline CDR1 is MDHEN and CDR2 SYDVKM. Trimming shortened V by 5 bases and J by 2 bases, and 18 bases separated the two germline ends. This CDR3 spans 17 amino acids. The CDR3 bases are TGTGCCAGCAGTCCCTTCATCCGGGGGGCCAACACCGGGGAGCTGTTTTTT. This sequence encodes CASSPFIRGANTGELFF. Full variable domain (rest looked up from reference TRBV28 and TRBJ2-2): DVKVTQSSRYLVKRTGEKVFLECVQDMDHENMFWYRQDPGLGLRLIYFSYDVKMKEKGDIPEGYSVSREKKERFSLILESASTNQTSMYLCASSPFIRGANTGELFFGEGSRLTVL.

The V call is TRBV10-3, the J call TRBJ1-5; no clear D. Trimming stripped 0 bases from V and 3 bases from J, with 9 bases between. This CDR3 has 15 residues. Germline V gene sequence: CDR1 ENHRY, CDR2 SYGVKD. The CDR3 protein is CAISESGGNNQPQHF. DNA for the CDR3: TGTGCCATCAGTGAGTCAGGAGGGAACAATCAGCCCCAGCATTTT.

The chain links TRBV7-8 to TRBJ2-7, with 7 bases matching TRBD1. The CDR3 has 14 amino acids. V gave up 4 bases and J gave up 0 bases; unmatched junction bases: 3. CDR1 is SGHVS and CDR2 is FQNEAQ in the germline V gene. CDR3 sequence: CASSYNRGSYEQYF. The DNA of the CDR3 is TGTGCCAGCAGCTACAACAGGGGCTCCTACGAGCAGTACTTC.

The chain is built from TRBV7-2 and TRBJ2-2, with 9 positions matching TRBD1. V dropped 5 bases and J dropped 6; count of bases not matched to a gene: 7. The CDR3 is 15 amino acids. Looked up from germline, CDR1 is SGHTA and CDR2 is FQGNSA. CDR3 residues: CASSQQGAGSGELFF. The CDR3 DNA reads as TGTGCCAGCAGCCAACAGGGGGCGGGCTCCGGGGAGCTGTTTTTT.